Listed here is a single T cell receptor beta chain. Its antigen remains unidentified. Germline values: CDR1 SGHVS, CDR2 FQNEAQ. The CDR3 covers 14 residues. V lost 1 base and J 1 base, leaving 7 bases between the germline ends. The source of the sample is a study of cytomegalovirus exposure and HLA in healthy donors. The study's findings and limits: Cytomegalovirus status was reportedly diagnosed by the classifier with high sensitivity and specificity. Common viral pathogens were later found to be apparently linked to several of the most significant clusters.

PCR amplification relied on 60 Vbeta primers (plus 13 Jbeta primers). TCRdb keeps only in-frame clones here, not all; method: immunoSEQ multiplex PCR. There are 200,000 to 250,000 clones in the sample, with roughly 0.89% held by the top ten. Sequencing used PBMCs. This TCR was sampled from a woman aged 30 to 39 in good health and CMV-seropositive. This rearrangement joins TRBV7-8 to TRBJ1-1; D not certain. In nucleotides, the CDR3 is TGTGCCAGCAGCTTAGACGAGGGGAACACTGAAGCTTTCTTT. Amino acid sequence: CASSLDEGNTEAFF.